The rows below give T cell receptor beta chains drawn from one sample of a study of T cells in Graves' hyperthyroidism and ophthalmopathy. Each CDR3 protein gets one entry after TCRdb re-called the multiplex PCR reads with MiXCR. The data contain around 35,000 distinct CDR3 sequences, 52% of them singletons. The specimen was blood. The source is a woman between 35 and 50 years old with Graves' ophthalmopathy. CDR3s include the opening cysteine and the closing phenylalanine or tryptophan. D genes are given only for firm matches. Clone sizes are given selectively: once, few, many, or a class where the clone is expanded.

V gene	J gene	clone size	D gene	CDR3 DNA	CDR3 protein
TRBV5-1	TRBJ2-7	many	.	TGCGCCAGCAGCCCACAGGGTATCTACGAGCAGTACTTC	CASSPQGIYEQYF
TRBV5-1	TRBJ1-1	many	.	TGCGCCAGCAGCCCATGGACCAACAACGCCGCTTTCTTT	CASSPWTNNAAFF
TRBV7-2	TRBJ2-2	.	TRBD2	TGTGCCAGCAGCCCAGCGGGGTTGAACGGGGAGCTGTTTTTT	CASSPAGLNGELFF
TRBV12-3/TRBV12-4	TRBJ1-5	.	.	TGTGCCAGCAGTTTAGGGAGGCGGCCACAGCATTTT	CASSLGRRPQHF
TRBV20-1	TRBJ2-3	many	TRBD2	TGCAGTGCTAGAGATTTAGTCGCTAGCGGGGGGTTATCGGATACGCAGTATTTT	CSARDLVASGGLSDTQYF
TRBV7-6	TRBJ1-3	medium-sized	.	TGTGCCAGCAGCTTAACGGGAGACACCATATATTTT	CASSLTGDTIYF
TRBV5-5	TRBJ1-1	many	.	TGTGCCAGCAGTGAACAGGGAATCATGAACACTGAAGCTTTCTTT	CASSEQGIMNTEAFF
TRBV2	TRBJ1-4	few	.	TGTGCCAGCAGTGAGTTGGATAATGAAAAACTGTTTTTT	CASSELDNEKLFF
TRBV18	TRBJ2-1	few	TRBD2	TGTGCCAGCTCACCGACTGCACCTAGCGGGAGTGCTGGTAGTGAGCAGTTCTTC	CASSPTAPSGSAGSEQFF
TRBV20-1	TRBJ1-2	.	TRBD1	TGCAGTGCTGGTAGACAGGGAACATTCGGTGGCTACACCTTC	CSAGRQGTFGGYTF